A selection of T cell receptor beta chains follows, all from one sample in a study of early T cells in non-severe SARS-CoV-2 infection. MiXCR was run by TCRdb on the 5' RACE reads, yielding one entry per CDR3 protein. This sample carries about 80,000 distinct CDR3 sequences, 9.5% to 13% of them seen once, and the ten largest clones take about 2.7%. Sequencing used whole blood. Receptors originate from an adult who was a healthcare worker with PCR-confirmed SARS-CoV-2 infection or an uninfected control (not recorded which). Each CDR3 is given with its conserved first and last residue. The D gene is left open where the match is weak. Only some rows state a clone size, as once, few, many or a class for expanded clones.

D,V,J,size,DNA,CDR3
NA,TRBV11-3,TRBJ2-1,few,TGTGCCAGCGGGATGTGGAGCCGCGCAGTCAATGAGCAGTTCTTC,CASGMWSRAVNEQFF
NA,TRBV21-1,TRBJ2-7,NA,TGTGCCAGCAGCAAAGCGCTAAGGGGCCTAGGCCACGAGCAGTACTTC,CASSKALRGLGHEQYF
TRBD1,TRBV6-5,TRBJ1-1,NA,TGTGCCAGCAGTCAACCTCAGGGGGCGGGACGGATTGAAGCTTTCTTT,CASSQPQGAGRIEAFF
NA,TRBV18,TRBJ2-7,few,TGTGCCAGCTCACTCTCGGGCAGCGCCTCCTACGAGCAGTACTTC,CASSLSGSASYEQYF
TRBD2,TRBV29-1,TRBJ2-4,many,TGCAGCGTTGCAGGGCTAGCGGAAAACATTCAGTACTTC,CSVAGLAENIQYF
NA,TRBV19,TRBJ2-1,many,TGTGCCAGTAGTACCTACAATGAGCAGTTCTTC,CASSTYNEQFF
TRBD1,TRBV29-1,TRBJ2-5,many,TGCAGCGGCGGACAGGGACCAGAGACCCAGTACTTC,CSGGQGPETQYF
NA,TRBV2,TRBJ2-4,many,TGTGCCAGCAGCCCAGGGGGGTTTCGGCCCAAAAACATTCAGTACTTC,CASSPGGFRPKNIQYF
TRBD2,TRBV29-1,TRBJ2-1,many,TGCAGCGTTACGACTAGCAAGTCCAATGAGCAGTTCTTC,CSVTTSKSNEQFF
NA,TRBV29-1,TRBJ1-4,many,TGCAGCGTTTTGGTTGTTGAAAAACTGTTTTTT,CSVLVVEKLFF
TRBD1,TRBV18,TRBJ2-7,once,TGTGCCAGCCTCTTCGGGACAGGGTACGAGCAGTACTTC,CASLFGTGYEQYF
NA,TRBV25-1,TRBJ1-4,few,TGTGCCAGCAGTGACCGATTGTCTAATGAAAAACTGTTTTTT,CASSDRLSNEKLFF
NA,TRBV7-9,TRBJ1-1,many,TGTGCCAGCAGGTCCCAGGACACTGAAGCTTTCTTT,CASRSQDTEAFF
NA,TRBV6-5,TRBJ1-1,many,TGTGCCAGCAGTTACCAGTTCCTGAAAGGGCGGAGGAACACTGAAGCTTTCTTT,CASSYQFLKGRRNTEAFF
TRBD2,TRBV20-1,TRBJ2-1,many,TGCAGTGTGAGGGGACTAGCGGGTAACAATGAGCAGTTCTTC,CSVRGLAGNNEQFF
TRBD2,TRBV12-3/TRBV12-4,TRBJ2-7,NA,TGTGCCAGCACCTCCACCGGGAGGACTAGCGGGAGGTTGTACGAGCAGTACTTC,CASTSTGRTSGRLYEQYF
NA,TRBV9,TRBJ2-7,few,TGTGCCAGCAGCGTAGACTTGTCCCACGAGCAGTACTTC,CASSVDLSHEQYF
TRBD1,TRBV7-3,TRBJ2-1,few,TGTGCCAGCAGCTTAGGGACAGCCTACAATGAGCAGTTCTTC,CASSLGTAYNEQFF
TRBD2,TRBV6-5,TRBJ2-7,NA,TGTGCCAGCAGTTACTCGAAACGTCGACTAGCGGGGGTCTACGAGCAGTACTTC,CASSYSKRRLAGVYEQYF
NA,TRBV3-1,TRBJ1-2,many,TGTGCCAGCAGCCAAGATGTAGGCTGGACGGAGGGGGAAAACTATGGCTACACCTTC,CASSQDVGWTEGENYGYTF
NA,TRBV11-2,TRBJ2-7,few,TGTGCCAGCAGATACCTAGGCGAGCAGTACTTC,CASRYLGEQYF
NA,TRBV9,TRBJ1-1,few,TGTGCCAGCAGTGAGACAGAGAACACTGAAGCTTTCTTT,CASSETENTEAFF
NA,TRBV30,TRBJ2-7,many,TGTGCCTGGCGTCCAACGATCTATACCTACGAGCAGTACTTC,CAWRPTIYTYEQYF
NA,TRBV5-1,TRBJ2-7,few,TGCGCCAGCAGCTTGGCCGAACTGCCCCGCCTCTACGAGCAGTACTTC,CASSLAELPRLYEQYF
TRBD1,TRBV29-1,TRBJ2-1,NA,TGCAGCGTTCAGGGGGCCGGCTACAATGAGCAGTTCTTC,CSVQGAGYNEQFF
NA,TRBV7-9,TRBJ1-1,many,TGTGCCAGCAGCTTAGGGGGGCACTCGGAGGTGAACACTGAAGCTTTCTTT,CASSLGGHSEVNTEAFF
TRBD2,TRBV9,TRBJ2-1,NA,TGTGCCAGCAGCGCTGGGACCAGCGGGAAATACAATGAGCAGTTCTTC,CASSAGTSGKYNEQFF
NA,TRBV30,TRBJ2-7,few,TGTGCCTGGAGTTGGGGGACCGAGCAGTACTTC,CAWSWGTEQYF
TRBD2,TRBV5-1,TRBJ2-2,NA,TGCGTCAGCAGCTTGGCACTCCGCGGGAGGAAGGGCGGGGAGCTGTTTTTT,CVSSLALRGRKGGELFF
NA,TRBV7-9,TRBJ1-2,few,TGTGCCAGCAGCTTAGACCGCTATGGCTACACCTTC,CASSLDRYGYTF
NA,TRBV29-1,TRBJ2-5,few,TGCAGCGTTGAGGCCGGGGCGCGGTGGCAAGAGACCCAGTACTTC,CSVEAGARWQETQYF
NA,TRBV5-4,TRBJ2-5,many,TGTGCCAGCAGCTACACCGGGACAGAGACCCAGTACTTC,CASSYTGTETQYF
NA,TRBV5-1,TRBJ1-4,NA,TGCGCCAGCAGCTCCCCCGGGGCGGACGAAAAACTGTTTTTT,CASSSPGADEKLFF
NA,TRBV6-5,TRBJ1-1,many,TGTGCCAGCAGTTACTCGACATCCCTCCCTGAAGCTTTCTTT,CASSYSTSLPEAFF
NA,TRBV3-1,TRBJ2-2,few,TGTGCCAGCAGCCAAGATAGAATAGGCACCGGGGAGCTGTTTTTT,CASSQDRIGTGELFF
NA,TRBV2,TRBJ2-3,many,TGTGCCAGCACTAACCTTCAGCAGCTAAAAGATACGCAGTATTTT,CASTNLQQLKDTQYF
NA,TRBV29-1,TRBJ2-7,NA,TGCAGCGTTGCCAGGGACTCCTACGAGCAGTACTTC,CSVARDSYEQYF
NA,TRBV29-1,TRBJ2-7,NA,TGCAGCGGACTCTTCCAGGGCTCCCACGAGCAGTACTTC,CSGLFQGSHEQYF
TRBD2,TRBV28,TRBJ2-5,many,TGTGCCAGCAGTTTAACGGGCGGGGGGTTCCAAGAGACCCAGTACTTC,CASSLTGGGFQETQYF
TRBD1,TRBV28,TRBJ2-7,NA,TGTGCCAGCAGGTACACAGGGGCCGAGCAGTACTTC,CASRYTGAEQYF
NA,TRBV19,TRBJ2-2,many,TGTGCCAGTAGTCCAGGGGGGCGCATCGGGGAGCTGTTTTTT,CASSPGGRIGELFF
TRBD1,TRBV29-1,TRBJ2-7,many,TGCAGCGCCCGTGGACAGGGGGACTACGAGCAGTACTTC,CSARGQGDYEQYF
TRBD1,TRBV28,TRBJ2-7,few,TGTGCCAGCAGTTTTGGTGGGACAGGGATGAGCGAGCAGTACTTC,CASSFGGTGMSEQYF
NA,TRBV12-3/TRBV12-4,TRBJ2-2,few,TGTGCCAGCAGTTTAGAACCCAGTCTAGGCGGGGAGCTGTTTTTT,CASSLEPSLGGELFF